The table lists the clone carrying this T cell receptor beta chain with a few counts. The antigen is undetermined. This specimen belongs to a study of cytotoxic CD8 clonotypes in ibrutinib-treated CLL. Assay: immunoSEQ multiplex PCR; the TCRdb copy retains only in-frame clones and omits some. The sample shows a few hundred thousand clones, roughly 71% of them seen only once. The germline CDR1 and CDR2 sequences are SGDLS and YYNGEE. The CDR3 runs 12 residues. V was shortened by 3 bases and J by 3 bases, with 3 bases between the two germline ends. General observations from the study: Sampling of sustained-remission and progressing patients occurred at differing times. Clonality grew at ibrutinib response; at progression, it decreased back toward baseline.

This material consisted of PBMCs, taken after 36 months of ibrutinib treatment. The receptor was isolated from a human donor with chronic lymphocytic leukemia. The chain uses TRBV9 and TRBJ1-4; the D is unclear. The CDR3 DNA sequence: TGTGCCAGCAGCGGATCTAATGAAAAACTGTTTTTT. It is translated as CASSGSNEKLFF.